This T cell receptor (beta chain) was captured in a study of T-cell memory formation after mild COVID-19. Whole-study context: Largely donor-specific TCR clusters were found.

Germline lookup yields CDR1 SGHRS and CDR2 YFSETQ. Trimming took 0 bases from V and 6 from J, leaving 12 bases between them. This CDR3 has 14 amino acids. This clonotype appeared a few times. TCRdb fed the 5' RACE reads into MiXCR, producing one record per CDR3 protein. Among 120,000 or so distinct CDR3 sequences listed, less than 6.5% were seen once. This receptor was obtained from an adult woman who had mild COVID-19 (a few samples of this study predate the infection). Cell type and time point are not known. Input material: PBMCs or a T cell subset sorted from them (not recorded which). The chain joins TRBV5-1 to TRBJ1-2; D remains ambiguous. The CDR3: CASSLETPSDGYTF. In nucleotides, the CDR3 is TGCGCCAGCAGCTTGGAGACGCCTTCTGATGGCTACACCTTC.